The rows below give T cell receptor beta chains drawn from one sample of a study of a mutant IDH1 vaccine in newly diagnosed glioma. Sequencing was performed with immunoSEQ multiplex PCR; in TCRdb, only in-frame clones are kept and a portion is missing. Found here are roughly 74,000 clones, approximately 85% of them singletons; the top ten hold roughly 0.81%. No antigen has been assigned to these receptors. The material was PBMCs, obtained from a glioma patient whose treatment included an IDH1 peptide vaccine. Receptors originate from a woman in her 50s with glioma. The CDR3 runs from the conserved cysteine through the conserved F or W. Each record gives: clone size, V gene, J gene, D gene, CDR3 protein. The D gene is left open where the match is weak. The size entry is marked missing in some rows and otherwise reads once, few, many or a size class.

-	TRBV19	TRBJ2-1	TRBD2	CASSHEREMSEQFF
-	TRBV27	TRBJ2-3	-	CASSPLLGRQDTQYF
-	TRBV7-8	TRBJ2-1	-	CASSLERAYNEQFF
-	TRBV6-5	TRBJ1-1	-	CASSRDRNTEAFF
once	TRBV6-5	TRBJ1-5	-	CASSYSSGTPNQPQHF
-	TRBV7-9	TRBJ1-6	-	CASSFISLRDNPLHF
-	TRBV6-5	TRBJ2-7	-	CASSYGAGPLGQYF
-	TRBV5-6	TRBJ1-6	TRBD1	CASSLGGQNNSPLHF
-	TRBV9	TRBJ2-1	TRBD2	CASSVGDGGREQFF
-	TRBV10-3	TRBJ2-7	-	CATGQSYEQYF
-	TRBV11-2	TRBJ2-1	-	CASSPSPRGSYNEQFF
-	TRBV9	TRBJ2-1	-	CASSLGGFSYNEQFF
-	TRBV11-2	TRBJ2-3	-	CASSPSGGLTDTQYF
-	TRBV11-2	TRBJ2-5	TRBD1	CASSPTDRAGRQETQYF
-	TRBV7-9	TRBJ2-5	TRBD1	CASSSRGGSQETQYF
-	TRBV7-2	TRBJ2-5	-	CASSPPGRAETQYF
-	TRBV19	TRBJ2-2	TRBD1	CASTQDRIAGELFF
-	TRBV7-2	TRBJ2-7	-	CASSLEGILGEQYF
-	TRBV15	TRBJ1-6	-	CATSRRQAYTPLHF
-	TRBV6-1	-	TRBD1	CALRWDSTYEQYF
-	TRBV2	TRBJ1-1	-	CASTAGINTEAFF
-	TRBV5-1	TRBJ2-7	-	CASSLAGNPGSYEQYF
-	TRBV28	TRBJ2-6	-	CASRAGAGGKGANVLTF
medium-sized	TRBV7-9	TRBJ2-5	TRBD2	CASSRTSGREETQYF
-	TRBV11-2	TRBJ2-7	-	CASSLDGELYEQYF
-	TRBV5-8	TRBJ2-7	-	CASSPSYSGREQYF
-	TRBV18	TRBJ1-2	-	CASSPGGGMGGYTF
once	TRBV5-1	TRBJ2-1	TRBD2	CASSLISRTSGSYNEQFF
once	TRBV27	TRBJ1-2	-	CASSLTGSNYGYTF
few	TRBV7-2	TRBJ2-1	-	CASSPAVSKHNEQFF
-	TRBV6-5	TRBJ2-1	-	CASSQTGSSYNEQFF
-	TRBV18	TRBJ1-5	-	CASSPRRSNQPQHF
-	TRBV28	TRBJ1-1	TRBD1	CASSYGTGGNTEAFF
-	TRBV28	TRBJ2-1	TRBD1	CASSLDRGGLYNEQFF
-	TRBV5-1	TRBJ1-3	-	CASSLVSGNSGNTIYF
-	TRBV6-6	TRBJ2-7	TRBD2	CASSPTSPPRYEQYF
once	TRBV20-1	TRBJ1-5	-	CSARQDVPQHF
once	TRBV5-1	TRBJ2-3	-	CASSWGSEPTDTQYF
-	TRBV2	TRBJ2-5	-	CASSDRETQYF
-	TRBV10-1	TRBJ1-1	-	CASSESLGAEAFF
few	TRBV6-5	TRBJ1-5	-	CASSYRQNSNQPQHF
-	TRBV30	TRBJ2-7	TRBD1	CAWSVTPGQGLGEQYF